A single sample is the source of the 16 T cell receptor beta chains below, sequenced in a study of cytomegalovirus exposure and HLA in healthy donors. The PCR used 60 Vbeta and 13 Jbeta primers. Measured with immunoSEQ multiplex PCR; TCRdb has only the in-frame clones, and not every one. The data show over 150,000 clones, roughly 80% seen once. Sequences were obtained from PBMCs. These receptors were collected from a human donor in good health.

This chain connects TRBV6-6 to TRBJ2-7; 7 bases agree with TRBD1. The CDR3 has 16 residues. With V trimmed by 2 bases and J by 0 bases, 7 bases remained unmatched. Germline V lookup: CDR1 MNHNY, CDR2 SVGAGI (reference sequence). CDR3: CASSYRRGQSSYEQYF. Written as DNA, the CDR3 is TGTGCCAGCAGTTACAGAAGGGGGCAGAGCTCCTACGAGCAGTACTTC.

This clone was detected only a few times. CDR3 sequence reads: CASSFQGGTQETQYF. The CDR3 coding sequence is TGTGCCAGCAGTTTCCAAGGGGGCACGCAAGAGACCCAGTACTTC. V is TRBV27 and J is TRBJ2-5, with 7 positions matching TRBD1. Germline V gives CDR1 MNHEY, CDR2 SMNVEV (reference sequence). J lost 2 bases, V lost 3 bases, and 6 bases had no gene match. The CDR3 has 15 residues.

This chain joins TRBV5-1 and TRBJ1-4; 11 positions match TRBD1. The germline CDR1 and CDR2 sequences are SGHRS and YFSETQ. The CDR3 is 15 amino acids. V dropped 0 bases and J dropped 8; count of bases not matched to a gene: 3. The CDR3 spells CASSLAGTGGEKLFF. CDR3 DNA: TGCGCCAGCAGCTTGGCCGGGACAGGGGGAGAAAAACTGTTTTTT.

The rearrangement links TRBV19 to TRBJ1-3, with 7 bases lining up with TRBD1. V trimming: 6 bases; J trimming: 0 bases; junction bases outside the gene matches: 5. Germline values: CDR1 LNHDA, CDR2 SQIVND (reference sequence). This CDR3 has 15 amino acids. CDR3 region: CASRTTGSSGNTIYF. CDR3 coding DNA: TGTGCCAGTAGGACGACAGGGAGCTCTGGAAACACCATATATTTT.

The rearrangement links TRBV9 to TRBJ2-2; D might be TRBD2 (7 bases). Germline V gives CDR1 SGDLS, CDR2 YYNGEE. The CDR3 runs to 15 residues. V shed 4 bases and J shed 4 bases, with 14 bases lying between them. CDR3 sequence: CASSSEGGSTGELFF. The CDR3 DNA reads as TGTGCCAGCAGCTCTGAGGGGGGGAGCACCGGGGAGCTGTTTTTT.

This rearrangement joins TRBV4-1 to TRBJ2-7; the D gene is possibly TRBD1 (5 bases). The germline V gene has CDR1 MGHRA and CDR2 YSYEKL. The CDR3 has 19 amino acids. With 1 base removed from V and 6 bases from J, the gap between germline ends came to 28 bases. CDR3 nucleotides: TGCGCCAGCAGCCAAGGGACACCGAACCCTATCGTCCCCCCATCCGAGCAGTACTTC. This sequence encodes CASSQGTPNPIVPPSEQYF.

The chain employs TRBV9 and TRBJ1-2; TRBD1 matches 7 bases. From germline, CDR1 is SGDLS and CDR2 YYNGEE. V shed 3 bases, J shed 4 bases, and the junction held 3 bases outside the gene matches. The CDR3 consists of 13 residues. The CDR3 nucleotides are TGTGCCAGCAGCGCTGGGACAGCCTATGGCTACACCTTC. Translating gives CASSAGTAYGYTF. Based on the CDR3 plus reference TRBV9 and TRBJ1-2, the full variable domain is DSGVTQTPKHLITATGQRVTLRCSPRSGDLSVYWYQQSLDQGLQFLIQYYNGEERAKGNILERFSAQQFPDLHSELNLSSLELGDSALYFCASSAGTAYGYTFGSGTRLTVV.

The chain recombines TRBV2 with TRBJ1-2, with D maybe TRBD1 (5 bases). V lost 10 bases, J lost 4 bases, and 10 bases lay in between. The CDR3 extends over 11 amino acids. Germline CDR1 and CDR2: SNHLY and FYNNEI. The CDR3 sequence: CATQGSYGYTF. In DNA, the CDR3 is TGTGCCACCCAGGGCTCCTATGGCTACACCTTC. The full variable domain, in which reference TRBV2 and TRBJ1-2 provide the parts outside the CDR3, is EPEVTQTPSHQVTQMGQEVILRCVPISNHLYFYWYRQILGQKVEFLVSFYNNEISEKSEIFDDQFSVERPDGSNFTLKIRSTKLEDSAMYFCATQGSYGYTFGSGTRLTVV.

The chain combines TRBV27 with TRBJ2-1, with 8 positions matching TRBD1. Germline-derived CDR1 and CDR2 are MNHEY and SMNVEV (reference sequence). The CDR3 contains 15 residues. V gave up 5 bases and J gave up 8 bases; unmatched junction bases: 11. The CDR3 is CASSPYDRGAYEQFF. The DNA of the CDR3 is TGTGCCAGCAGTCCCTACGACAGGGGAGCCTATGAGCAGTTCTTC.

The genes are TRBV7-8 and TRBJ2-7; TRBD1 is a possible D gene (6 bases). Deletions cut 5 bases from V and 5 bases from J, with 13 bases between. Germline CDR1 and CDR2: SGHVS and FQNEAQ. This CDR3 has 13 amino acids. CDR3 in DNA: TGTGCCAGCAGCCCCAACAGGGTGCACGAGCAGTACTTC. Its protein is CASSPNRVHEQYF.

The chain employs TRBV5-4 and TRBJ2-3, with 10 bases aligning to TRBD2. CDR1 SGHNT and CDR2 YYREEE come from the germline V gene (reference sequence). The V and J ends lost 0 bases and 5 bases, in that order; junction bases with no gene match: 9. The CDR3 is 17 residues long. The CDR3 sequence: CASSLVGSGGPKDTQYF. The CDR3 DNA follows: TGTGCCAGCAGCTTGGTGGGTAGCGGGGGGCCAAAAGATACGCAGTATTTT.

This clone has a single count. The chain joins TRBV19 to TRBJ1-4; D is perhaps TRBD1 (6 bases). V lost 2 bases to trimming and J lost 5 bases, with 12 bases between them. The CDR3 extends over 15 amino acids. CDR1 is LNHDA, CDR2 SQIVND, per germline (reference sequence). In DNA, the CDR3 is TGTGCCAGTAGTATACTAGGCAGGGGAAATGAAAAACTGTTTTTT. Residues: CASSILGRGNEKLFF.

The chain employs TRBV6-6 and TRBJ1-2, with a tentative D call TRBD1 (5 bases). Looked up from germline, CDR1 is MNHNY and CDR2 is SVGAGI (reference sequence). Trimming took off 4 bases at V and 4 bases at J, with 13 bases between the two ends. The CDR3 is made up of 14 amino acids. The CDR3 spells CASSSARAAYGYTF. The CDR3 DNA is TGTGCCAGCAGTTCCGCCAGGGCGGCCTATGGCTACACCTTC.

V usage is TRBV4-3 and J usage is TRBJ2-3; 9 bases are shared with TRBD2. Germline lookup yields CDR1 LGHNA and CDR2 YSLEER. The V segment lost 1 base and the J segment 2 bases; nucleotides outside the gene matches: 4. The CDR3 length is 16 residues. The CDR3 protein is CASSQGLAGITDTQYF. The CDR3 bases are TGCGCCAGCAGCCAAGGGCTAGCGGGGATCACAGATACGCAGTATTTT.

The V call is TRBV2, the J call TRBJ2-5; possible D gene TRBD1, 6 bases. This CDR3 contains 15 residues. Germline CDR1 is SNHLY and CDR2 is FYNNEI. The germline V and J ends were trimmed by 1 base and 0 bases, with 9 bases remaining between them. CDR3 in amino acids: CASSEGGPNQETQYF. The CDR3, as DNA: TGTGCCAGCAGTGAAGGGGGGCCCAACCAAGAGACCCAGTACTTC.

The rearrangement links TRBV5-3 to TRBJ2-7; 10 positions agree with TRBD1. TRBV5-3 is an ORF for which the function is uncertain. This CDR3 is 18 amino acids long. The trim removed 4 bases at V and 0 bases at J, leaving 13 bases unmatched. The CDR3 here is CARSRNAGQGPSSYEQYF. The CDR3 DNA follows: TGTGCCAGAAGCCGGAACGCGGGACAGGGGCCGAGCTCCTACGAGCAGTACTTC.